This T cell receptor beta chain was obtained from a study of T cells in Graves' hyperthyroidism and ophthalmopathy. Overall study results and limits: Most thyroid clonotypes with frequency above 0.001 were detected in blood.

The ends lost 6 bases at V and 0 bases at J; junction bases unmatched: 14. The CDR3 is made up of 18 amino acids. A remark on this clonotype: The antigen is not known.

In making diagnoses, clinical symptoms, serum thyroxine and TRAb, thyroid ultrasound and orbital computed tomography were all used. What was amplified from RNA transcripts were TCR beta CDR3 regions. Researchers ran a first-round RT-PCR on the TCR CDR3 using the HTBI primer set. TCRdb recomputed calls from the multiplex PCR reads with MiXCR, one row per CDR3 protein. The table lists some 490,000 distinct CDR3 sequences, approximately 23% of them singletons. The chain is built from TRBV12-3 or TRBV12-4 and TRBJ2-5; 9 nucleotides line up with TRBD2. This TCR derives from a woman aged 70 to 79 with Graves' ophthalmopathy. Sequenced sample: blood. The CDR3 here is CASRPGGLAGTYQETQYF. CDR3 nucleotides: TGTGCCAGCAGACCTGGGGGTCTAGCGGGGACGTACCAAGAGACCCAGTACTTC.